Sequencing of this TCR beta chain was carried out in a study of blood T cell repertoires in COVID-19. TCRdb keeps only in-frame clones here, not all; method: immunoSEQ multiplex PCR. The sample lists around 200,000 clones, about 80% occurring once. Trimming took 5 bases from V and 3 from J, leaving 16 bases between them. There are 15 residues in the CDR3. Germline V gene sequence: CDR1 MDHEN, CDR2 SYDVKM. What was sequenced was peripheral blood. The receptor was isolated from a man over 45 with active or convalescent COVID-19. The chain links TRBV28 to TRBJ1-1; D possibly corresponds to TRBD1 (6 bases). DNA for the CDR3: TGTGCCAGCAGTCCCCAATCGGGACAAGACACTGAAGCTTTCTTT. It codes for CASSPQSGQDTEAFF.